Listed below are T cell receptor beta chains from one sample, sequenced in a study of T cells in Graves' hyperthyroidism and ophthalmopathy. TCRdb independently ran MiXCR on the multiplex PCR reads; one entry per CDR3 protein. The sample comprises hundreds of thousands of distinct CDR3 sequences, 15% to 20% of which are singletons, and 3.8% rests with the top ten. The sample was blood. The receptors come from a woman aged 25 to 39 with Graves' hyperthyroidism. CDR3s include the opening cysteine and the closing phenylalanine or tryptophan. The D gene is left open where the match is weak. Clone size is not always given. Where it is, it says once, few, many or a class for expanded clones.

clone_size j_call d_call v_call cdr3_nt cdr3_aa
many TRBJ2-5 TRBD1 TRBV2 TGTGCCAGCAGTGCCGACAGGGGAGGCCAAGAGACCCAGTACTTC CASSADRGGQETQYF
NA TRBJ2-5 TRBD2 TRBV20-1 TGCAGTGCCATGAAGCCGGGACTACAAGAGACCCAGTACTTC CSAMKPGLQETQYF
NA TRBJ2-1 TRBD2 TRBV20-1 TGCAGTGCTAGAGAGGCTAGCGGATCCTACAATGAGCAGTTCTTC CSAREASGSYNEQFF
few TRBJ2-3 NA TRBV13 TGTGCCAGCAGCTTAGGGGCCTCCCTCGGAGGAGATACGCAGTATTTT CASSLGASLGGDTQYF
few TRBJ2-7 NA TRBV7-8 TGTGCCAGCAGCCCAGGGGCCGGCGGCGACGAGCAGTACTTC CASSPGAGGDEQYF
NA TRBJ1-2 NA TRBV6-2/TRBV6-3 TGTGCCAGCAGTCTCCGAACCTATGGCTACACCTTC CASSLRTYGYTF
many TRBJ2-3 NA TRBV3-1 TGTGCCAGCAGCCCTTCGGAGGTCTGGGCAGATACGCAGTATTTT CASSPSEVWADTQYF
many TRBJ1-2 TRBD1 TRBV20-1 TGCAGTGCCCAAGGACAGGGACGTATTAACACCTTC CSAQGQGRINTF
few TRBJ2-7 NA TRBV9 TGTGCCAGCAGCGTAGGACAGCACTTTGGCTACGAGCAGTACTTC CASSVGQHFGYEQYF
once TRBJ2-7 TRBD2 TRBV27 TGTGCCAGCAGTTTTTCGACTAGCGGGAGTAGCGAGCAGTACTTC CASSFSTSGSSEQYF
few TRBJ2-7 NA TRBV29-1 TGCAGCGCCGCCGAAGGACGGGGGACCTACGAGCAGTACTTC CSAAEGRGTYEQYF
many TRBJ2-7 TRBD2 TRBV18 TGTGCCAGCTCACGGGGGACTAAGGTCGCCGAGCAGTACTTC CASSRGTKVAEQYF
many TRBJ2-7 NA TRBV7-6 TGTGCCAGCAGCTTGTCCAGGGGGGACGAGCAGTACTTC CASSLSRGDEQYF
few TRBJ2-7 NA TRBV6-1 TGTGCCAGCAGTGACGGACCGATCTCCTACGAGCAGTACTTC CASSDGPISYEQYF
many TRBJ2-7 NA TRBV18 TGTGCCAGCTCAACCAGTAACGAAGAGCAGTACTTC CASSTSNEEQYF
many TRBJ2-3 NA TRBV12-3/TRBV12-4 TGTGCCAGCAGTTTCGAAGCCCCAGATACGCAGTATTTT CASSFEAPDTQYF
NA TRBJ2-2 NA TRBV18 TGTGCCAGCTCACCACCGAGAGGGAGAGGCACCGGGGAGCTGTTTTTT CASSPPRGRGTGELFF
few TRBJ2-1 NA TRBV9 TGTGCCAGCAGCTCCCCCTGGGGAGATGAGCAGTTCTTC CASSSPWGDEQFF
NA TRBJ2-2 NA TRBV6-1 TGTGCCAGCAGCCCCGGACAGCCTGTCACCGGGGAGCTGTTTTTT CASSPGQPVTGELFF
many TRBJ2-1 NA TRBV7-9 TGTGCCAGCAGCTTAGCCCCCCTCCCTGAGCAGTTCTTC CASSLAPLPEQFF
many TRBJ1-4 NA TRBV28 TGTGCCAGCAGAGTTGGACAGACGTGGGAAAAACTGTTTTTT CASRVGQTWEKLFF
many TRBJ2-3 NA TRBV5-1 TGCGCCAGCAGCTTGGTCCCCCAGGGCGCAGATACGCAGTATTTT CASSLVPQGADTQYF
many TRBJ1-4 TRBD1 TRBV10-3 TGTGCCATCAGCTCAGGGGGACCGGGGGGCGAAAAACTGTTTTTT CAISSGGPGGEKLFF
few TRBJ1-3 NA TRBV7-2 TGTGCCAGCAGCGCTCACCGGGACGTGGGAAACACCATATATTTT CASSAHRDVGNTIYF
many TRBJ2-5 TRBD2 TRBV6-2/TRBV6-3 TGTGCCAGCAGCCGTGTCCTTTGGGCTAGCGGGGAGGAGACCCAGTACTTC CASSRVLWASGEETQYF
many TRBJ1-2 NA TRBV3-2 TGTGCCAGCAGCCAGATACGGGGAGACTATGGCTACACCTTC CASSQIRGDYGYTF
many TRBJ1-2 NA TRBV28 TGTGCCAGCAGTTCCGCACTATATTTGGGCCGGGATGGCTACACCTTC CASSSALYLGRDGYTF
many TRBJ1-5 TRBD1 TRBV28 TGTGCCAGCAGTTTTACGTCGGGACAGGAGACTTATTATAGCAATCAGCCCCAGCATTTT CASSFTSGQETYYSNQPQHF
many TRBJ1-1 NA TRBV6-1 TGTGCCAGCAAAAGAGGGACTTCCACTGAAGCTTTCTTT CASKRGTSTEAFF
many TRBJ2-1 TRBD2 TRBV20-1 TGCAGTGCTCGAGTAGGAGCGGGGGTCTACAATGAGCAGTTCTTC CSARVGAGVYNEQFF
NA TRBJ1-5 TRBD1 TRBV15 TGTGCCACCAGCACCGACAGGGAGAAGTATCAGCCCCAGCATTTT CATSTDREKYQPQHF
few TRBJ1-4 TRBD1 TRBV7-2 TGTGCCAGCAGCACCCGGGCCGGGACAGGGGGCAAGTTTGGAAAACTGTTTTTT CASSTRAGTGGKFGKLFF
few TRBJ1-1 NA TRBV19 TGTGCCAGTAGGAACTTACGGGGACCCTTGAACACTGAAGCTTTCTTT CASRNLRGPLNTEAFF
NA TRBJ2-7 NA TRBV28 TGTGCCAGCCCTCTCCCGGGGCAGGCGGGCTACGAGCAGTACTTC CASPLPGQAGYEQYF
many TRBJ2-3 NA TRBV12-3/TRBV12-4 TGTGCCAGCAGTTTAACACGGGGCACAGATACGCAGTATTTT CASSLTRGTDTQYF
few TRBJ2-1 NA TRBV12-3/TRBV12-4 TGTGCCAGCAGGGGGGTAGGGGTCTACAATGAGCAGTTCTTC CASRGVGVYNEQFF
many TRBJ2-7 NA TRBV3-1 TGTGCCAGCAGCCAAACGGACACCTACTACGAGCAGTACTTC CASSQTDTYYEQYF
NA TRBJ2-1 TRBD2 TRBV13 TGTGCCAGCAGCTCGGGAGGACTAGCGGGAGACCCCAGCTCCTACAATGAGCAGTTCTTC CASSSGGLAGDPSSYNEQFF
NA TRBJ2-5 TRBD2 TRBV5-1 TGCGCCAGCAGCGTCGGACTAGCGGGACCAGAGACCCAGTACTTC CASSVGLAGPETQYF
many TRBJ2-5 TRBD2 TRBV20-1 TGCAGTGCCACTAGCGGGAGGGCCAGGGAGACCCAGTACTTC CSATSGRARETQYF
NA TRBJ2-6 NA TRBV5-6 TGTGCCAGCAGCTCTGGGGGGGCCAACGTCCTGACTTTC CASSSGGANVLTF
few TRBJ2-2 NA TRBV7-3 TGTGCCAGCAGCTTCATAGGGTTCGGGGAGCTGTTTTTT CASSFIGFGELFF
many TRBJ2-7 NA TRBV7-2 TGTGCCAGCAGCCCACAGACAGGCCTAACCTACGAGCAGTACTTC CASSPQTGLTYEQYF
many TRBJ2-4 NA TRBV27 TGTGCCAGCAGTTCCGGGGAAGCCAAAAACATTCAGTACTTC CASSSGEAKNIQYF
many TRBJ1-1 TRBD1 TRBV12-3/TRBV12-4 TGTGCCAGCAGTTTCACAGGGGGAGGCACTGAAGCTTTCTTT CASSFTGGGTEAFF
many TRBJ2-1 TRBD2 TRBV7-3 TGTGCCAGCAGTCCTAGCGGGGGGTACAATGAGCAGTTCTTC CASSPSGGYNEQFF
few TRBJ2-7 NA TRBV18 TGTGCCAGCTCACCACCGGGTTCAGGGCGCACCTACGAGCAGTACTTC CASSPPGSGRTYEQYF
many TRBJ2-1 TRBD1 TRBV6-2/TRBV6-3 TGTGCCAGCAGACCCGCCGGGACAGGGGGCAATGAGCAGTTCTTC CASRPAGTGGNEQFF
many TRBJ2-3 TRBD1 TRBV12-3/TRBV12-4 TGTGCCAGCAGGTTTGACAGGGGCGCCATTAGCGGAACTAGCACAGATACGCAGTATTTT CASRFDRGAISGTSTDTQYF
few TRBJ2-5 TRBD2 TRBV7-2 TGTGCCAGCAGCTCCCTACTAGCGGGTAGACAAGAGACCCAGTACTTC CASSSLLAGRQETQYF
many TRBJ2-3 NA TRBV20-1 TGCAGTGCTTCTCGGATCCCTAGCGGCACAGATACGCAGTATTTT CSASRIPSGTDTQYF
few TRBJ2-5 NA TRBV29-1 TGCAGCGTTGAGTCCGAGACCCAGTACTTC CSVESETQYF
many TRBJ2-2 NA TRBV12-3/TRBV12-4 TGTGCCAGCAGATGGGGGGTCGGGGAGCTGTTTTTT CASRWGVGELFF
few TRBJ1-6 NA TRBV30 TGTGCCTGGGGCGAGGAGGGTTCACCCCTCCACTTT CAWGEEGSPLHF
many TRBJ2-2 TRBD1 TRBV30 TGTGCCTGGAGTGTTGGGACAGGGGCTTACGGGGAGCTGTTTTTT CAWSVGTGAYGELFF
NA TRBJ2-2 TRBD2 TRBV3-1 TGTGCCAGCAGCCAAGCACTAACTAGCGGGAGGAACACCGGGGAGCTGTTTTTT CASSQALTSGRNTGELFF
many TRBJ2-3 TRBD1 TRBV10-2 TGCGCCAGCAGTGCTGGACCGGGACAGGGAAGTAGCACAGATACGCAGTATTTT CASSAGPGQGSSTDTQYF